Below are 29 T cell receptor beta chains sequenced from a single sample in a study of T cells in localized non-small cell lung cancer (dated by TCRdb to 2018 to 2020). The library was obtained by the immunoSEQ multiplex PCR assay. TCRdb obtained this table from immuneACCESS and retained in-frame rearrangements with V and J assigned. These tables miss some clones; where compared with another copy, unresolved V genes account for less than half of the shortfall, and the remainder is unexplained. The sample table records tens of thousands of clones; around 84% of these occur just once. Around 3.7% of the sample goes to the ten largest clones. The sample consisted of peripheral blood, taken before any cancer treatment. The receptors come from a man aged 18 to 50 with stage I lung adenocarcinoma.

The chain links TRBV6-1 to TRBJ2-7, with D possibly being TRBD2 (6 bases). The CDR3 runs to 12 residues. The V and J ends lost 3 bases and 5 bases respectively, with 8 bases between them. CDR1 and CDR2 (germline): MNHNS, SASEGT. Here the CDR3 reads CASSEEGNEQYF. The CDR3 DNA is TGTGCCAGCAGTGAGGAGGGAAACGAGCAGTACTTC.

This chain joins TRBV10-3 and TRBJ2-7, with D perhaps matching TRBD2 (7 bases). The V end lost 0 bases, the J end lost 2 bases, and 23 bases lay between the germline ends. The CDR3 has 19 amino acids. CDR1 is ENHRY, CDR2 SYGVKD, per germline. CDR3 sequence reads: CAISESNREGPVIAYEQYF. As DNA, the CDR3 is TGTGCCATCAGTGAGTCGAACAGGGAGGGCCCGGTTATCGCCTACGAGCAGTACTTC.

The chain is built from TRBV7-2 and TRBJ2-7, with D possibly being TRBD1 (6 bases). The CDR3 consists of 14 residues. CDR1 and CDR2 (germline): SGHTA, FQGNSA. The V end lost 3 bases, the J end lost 2 bases, and 11 bases lay between the germline ends. The CDR3 reads CASSFRDITYEQYF. For the CDR3, the DNA is TGTGCCAGCAGCTTCCGGGACATAACCTACGAGCAGTACTTC.

The chain carries TRBV7-7 and TRBJ2-5; D perhaps matches TRBD1 (7 bases). V shed 2 bases and J shed 1 base, with 14 bases lying between them. The CDR3 spans 16 residues. Germline CDR1 reads SSHAT; CDR2 reads FNYEAQ (reference sequence). The CDR3 sequence: CASSLNPQGGQETQYF. The DNA of the CDR3 is TGTGCCAGCAGCTTAAATCCCCAGGGGGGCCAAGAGACCCAGTACTTC.

The V gene is TRBV4-2, the J gene TRBJ2-1; D is perhaps TRBD2 (6 bases). With 0 bases removed from V and 2 bases from J, the gap between germline ends came to 8 bases. The CDR3 runs 15 residues. CDR1 LGHNA and CDR2 YNFKEQ come from the germline V gene. The CDR3 nucleotides are TGTGCCAGCAGCCAAGACCGGGGGACCTACAATGAGCAGTTCTTC. Its protein product is CASSQDRGTYNEQFF.

The chain couples TRBV5-1 to TRBJ2-1; D uncertain. Trimming cost V 3 bases and J 0 bases, with 10 bases left between them. CDR3 size: 15 residues. From germline, CDR1 is SGHRS and CDR2 YFSETQ. CDR3 loop: CASSSERGSYNEQFF. The CDR3 nucleotides read TGCGCCAGCAGCTCCGAACGAGGCTCCTACAATGAGCAGTTCTTC. Full variable domain (remainder filled in from reference TRBV5-1 and TRBJ2-1): KAGVTQTPRYLIKTRGQQVTLSCSPISGHRSVSWYQQTPGQGLQFLFEYFSETQRNKGNFPGRFSGRQFSNSRSEMNVSTLELGDSALYLCASSSERGSYNEQFFGPGTRLTVL.

J is TRBJ2-3 and V is TRBV2; D is perhaps TRBD2 (7 bases). Trimming cost V 7 bases and J 6 bases, with 20 bases left between them. The CDR3 has 15 amino acids. Looked up from germline, CDR1 is SNHLY and CDR2 is FYNNEI. Here the CDR3 DNA reads TGTGCCAGCACCAAAGGGAGGGGGGTGGTGGATACGCAGTATTTT. It yields the protein CASTKGRGVVDTQYF.

J is TRBJ2-2 and V is TRBV7-3; tentatively, D is TRBD1 or TRBD2 (6 bases each). Trimming took off 5 bases at V and 0 bases at J, with 13 bases between the two ends. The V gene's germline CDR1 is SGHTA and CDR2 FQGTGA. This CDR3 comprises 16 residues. CDR3 nucleotides: TGTGCCAGCAGCCCTCGGGGGCGTGCGAACACCGGGGAGCTGTTTTTT. Its protein product is CASSPRGRANTGELFF. The whole variable domain, remainder taken from reference TRBV7-3 and TRBJ2-2, is GAGVSQTPSNKVTEKGKYVELRCDPISGHTALYWYRQSLGQGPEFLIYFQGTGAADDSGLPNDRFFAVRPEGSVSTLKIQRTERGDSAVYLCASSPRGRANTGELFFGEGSRLTVL.

This chain joins TRBV7-8 and TRBJ1-2, with TRBD1 matching over 7 bases. Looked up from germline, CDR1 is SGHVS and CDR2 is FQNEAQ. The CDR3 spans 14 residues. V shed 5 bases, J shed 9 bases, and the junction held 12 bases outside the gene matches. CDR3 sequence: CASSPGEGAHRYTF. For the CDR3, the DNA is TGTGCCAGCAGCCCCGGGGAGGGGGCGCATCGCTACACCTTC.

V is TRBV7-9 and J is TRBJ2-3; a weak D match, TRBD1 (6 bases). V was cut by 2 bases and J by 2 bases, with 14 bases left in between. CDR3 length: 16 residues. Per germline, CDR1 SEHNR and CDR2 FQNEAQ (reference sequence). The CDR3 coding sequence is TGTGCCAGCAGCTTAAATTTGGGGGCATACACAGATACGCAGTATTTT. Its translation: CASSLNLGAYTDTQYF.

The chain joins TRBV5-4 to TRBJ1-1; D unclear. Germline V gives CDR1 SGHNT, CDR2 YYREEE (reference sequence). The V end was cut by 4 bases, the J end by 0 bases, with 7 bases between. The CDR3 loop spans 13 amino acids. CDR3 amino acids: CASSPGLNTEAFF. The CDR3 nucleotides read TGTGCCAGCAGCCCAGGCTTGAACACTGAAGCTTTCTTT.

This clone has more than one count but fewer than ten. This chain links TRBV27 with TRBJ2-7, with 8 bases that match TRBD2. The CDR3 sequence is 13 residues long. Germline V lookup: CDR1 MNHEY, CDR2 SMNVEV (reference sequence). Losses at the gene ends were 8 bases for V and 12 bases for J; bases not matched to a gene: 15. CDR3 coding DNA: TGTGCCAGCGGCTTTCCCTTGACGGGAGGGCCGTACTTC. Amino acids: CASGFPLTGGPYF.

The CDR3 loop reads CASSYGDRSYEQYF. The DNA for the CDR3 is TGTGCCAGCAGTTACGGGGACCGCTCCTACGAGCAGTACTTC. V and J are TRBV6-5 and TRBJ2-7; D may correspond to TRBD1 or TRBD2 (5 bases each). V shed 2 bases and J shed 0 bases, with 8 bases lying between them. CDR3 length equals 14 residues. CDR1 and CDR2 (germline): MNHEY, SVGAGI.

This sequence joins TRBV5-6 and TRBJ2-2; the D is unclear. This CDR3 is 15 amino acids long. CDR1 and CDR2 from the germline V gene are SGHDT and YYEEEE. V lost 0 bases and J lost 7, with 13 bases in between. CDR3 loop: CASSLGSWVGGELFF. CDR3 in DNA: TGTGCCAGCAGCTTGGGGTCTTGGGTTGGCGGGGAGCTGTTTTTT.

V gene TRBV19 combines with J gene TRBJ1-6, with D possibly being TRBD1 (5 bases). Germline V gives CDR1 LNHDA, CDR2 SQIVND (reference sequence). The CDR3 is 14 residues long. Between the trimmed V and J ends, which lost 7 bases and 9 bases, there was a span of 16 bases. CDR3 nucleotides: TGTGCCAGTAAATTGGCAGGAAGGGGTTCACCCCTCCACTTT. It is translated as CASKLAGRGSPLHF.

This clone was detected only a few times. V gene TRBV20-1 combines with J gene TRBJ1-1, with D unclear. CDR1 is DFQATT and CDR2 is SNEGSKA in the germline V gene (reference sequence). This CDR3 is built from 11 residues. Deletions cut 3 bases from V and 10 bases from J, with 12 bases between. This chain's CDR3 is CSARGLGSAFF. For the CDR3, the DNA is TGCAGTGCTAGGGGCCTGGGCTCAGCTTTCTTT.

The rearrangement uses TRBV7-2 and TRBJ2-7; 12 nucleotides line up with TRBD2. The CDR3 consists of 15 residues. J was trimmed by 4 bases and V by 4 bases; bases with no gene match: 5. Germline CDR1 SGHTA, CDR2 FQGNSA. The CDR3 sequence: CASSYASGGGYEQYF. The DNA for the CDR3 is TGTGCCAGCAGCTACGCTAGCGGGGGGGGGTACGAGCAGTACTTC.

This clone has just a few counts. The chain links TRBV9 to TRBJ1-5, with no clear D. The ends were cut back, 4 bases at V and 1 base at J, with 6 bases in the middle. The CDR3 contains 13 residues. Germline V gene data show CDR1 as SGDLS and CDR2 as YYNGEE. The CDR3 DNA reads as TGTGCCAGCAGCCAGGCCAGCAATCAGCCCCAGCATTTT. It yields the protein CASSQASNQPQHF.

This clone has only a few counts. The chain employs TRBV14 and TRBJ1-3; 12 bases map to TRBD1. In germline, CDR1 is SGHDN, CDR2 FVKESK. CDR3 length: 16 residues. The trim removed 4 bases at V and 2 bases at J, leaving 3 bases unmatched. This CDR3 is CASSRGQGAAGNTIYF. CDR3 sequence (DNA): TGTGCCAGCAGCCGGGGACAGGGGGCGGCTGGAAACACCATATATTTT.

The J gene is TRBJ2-7, the V gene TRBV4-2, with TRBD2 matching 13 bases. This CDR3 contains 16 residues. CDR1 and CDR2 from the germline V gene are LGHNA and YNFKEQ. V lost 2 bases and J lost 2; bases outside the gene matches: 3. In nucleotides, the CDR3 is TGTGCCAGCAGCCAACAGACTAGCGGGGGGACCTACGAGCAGTACTTC. The encoded protein is CASSQQTSGGTYEQYF.

This chain joins TRBV9 and TRBJ2-1, with 8 bases that match TRBD2. The CDR3 is 15 amino acids. Trimming took 0 bases from V and 9 from J; bases not matched to a gene: 8. Looked up from germline, CDR1 is SGDLS and CDR2 is YYNGEE. CDR3 sequence: CASSVGQTSVGEQFF. In DNA form, the CDR3 reads TGTGCCAGCAGCGTAGGTCAGACTAGCGTTGGTGAGCAGTTCTTC.

The chain carries TRBV4-3 and TRBJ2-7; TRBD1 agrees at 8 bases. This CDR3 has 16 residues. Germline CDR1 LGHNA, CDR2 YSLEER. V shed 0 bases, J shed 1 base, and the junction held 5 bases outside the gene matches. CDR3: CASSQDGRQGSYEQYF. The CDR3 coding sequence is TGCGCCAGCAGCCAAGATGGGAGACAGGGGTCCTACGAGCAGTACTTC.

The chain recombines TRBV30 with TRBJ1-5, with TRBD1 matching 8 bases. This CDR3 is 13 amino acids long. Germline V CDR1 and CDR2: GTSNPN, SVGIG (reference sequence). Trimming cost V 5 bases and J 7 bases; bases outside gene matches: 7. CDR3 bases: TGTGCCTGGGGACAGGGAGGAGGCCAGCCCCAGCATTTT. It is translated as CAWGQGGGQPQHF.

This chain uses TRBV7-3 with TRBJ1-3; maybe TRBD1 (6 bases). This CDR3 region has 16 residues. V shed 0 bases and J shed 2 bases, with 11 bases lying between them. Germline CDR1 is SGHTA and CDR2 is FQGTGA. The CDR3: CASSLTLTGPGNTIYF. The CDR3 DNA reads as TGTGCCAGCAGCTTAACACTGACAGGACCTGGAAACACCATATATTTT.

The V gene is TRBV30, the J gene TRBJ1-2, with a weak D call TRBD1 (6 bases). The V gene lost 0 bases and the J gene lost 8 bases, with 10 bases spanning the gap. This CDR3 is built from 12 residues. Germline V gene data show CDR1 as GTSNPN and CDR2 as SVGIG (reference sequence). The CDR3, as DNA: TGTGCCTGGAGTGTGTACAGGGAGGGCTACACCTTC. Its translation is CAWSVYREGYTF.

This rearrangement joins TRBV5-1 to TRBJ1-1; possibly TRBD1 for D (5 bases). CDR3 length equals 19 residues. In germline, CDR1 is SGHRS, CDR2 YFSETQ. Between the trimmed V and J ends, which lost 1 base and 1 base, there was a span of 23 bases. The DNA for the CDR3 is TGCGCCAGCAGCTTGCGTCCGATAGGGCAGGGATGGGAGAACACTGAAGCTTTCTTT. It encodes CASSLRPIGQGWENTEAFF.

V usage is TRBV30 and J usage is TRBJ1-1; D is ambiguous. The CDR3 spans 15 residues. The germline V and J ends were trimmed by 4 bases and 6 bases, with 21 bases remaining between them. The germline V gene encodes CDR1 GTSNPN and CDR2 SVGIG (reference sequence). The CDR3, as DNA: TGTGCCTGGAACATCGGCAGTGGTTCGATCGCTGAAGCTTTCTTT. This sequence encodes CAWNIGSGSIAEAFF.

This clone was detected only once. V is TRBV2 and J is TRBJ2-1, with a weak D call TRBD2 (6 bases). This CDR3 has 17 residues. V was shortened by 6 bases and J by 2 bases, with 20 bases between the two germline ends. Germline CDR1 is SNHLY and CDR2 is FYNNEI. DNA of the CDR3: TGTGCCAGCAGCGAGGGGTCCGTCTGGACTACCTACAATGAGCAGTTCTTC. Translated, it gives CASSEGSVWTTYNEQFF.

The chain carries TRBV7-6 and TRBJ2-3; tentatively, D is TRBD1 (6 bases). CDR1 is SGHVS, CDR2 FNYEAQ, per germline. V lost 5 bases to trimming and J lost 0 bases, with 15 bases between them. The CDR3 length is 16 residues. CDR3 sequence: CASSAPLRGSTDTQYF. Here the CDR3 DNA reads TGTGCCAGCAGCGCACCCCTAAGGGGGAGCACAGATACGCAGTATTTT.